This entry features one T cell receptor (beta chain) sequence. This sample is part of a study of blood T cell repertoires in COVID-19. Study at large: The origin of the acute and convalescent COVID-19 samples was the United States, Italy and Spain. PBMCs, B-cell-depleted T cells, or T cells provided the cDNA or gDNA that made up the material.

Authors' analysis steps: It was from reference gene primer amplification that nucleated cell counts were estimated. This table comes from immunoSEQ multiplex PCR, and its TCRdb copy is limited to in-frame clones, with some not included. Clone size and the V and J calls come from that table; the DNA yielded D and trimming. Of some 150,000 clones listed, about 90% were seen once; the top ten hold roughly 2%. The ends lost 5 bases at V and 3 bases at J; junction bases unmatched: 3. Per germline, CDR1 SGHTA and CDR2 FQGNSA. CDR3 length: 15 amino acids. The sample consisted of peripheral blood. The chain couples TRBV7-2 to TRBJ2-3; 12 positions match TRBD2. The TCR originated in a human donor in a cohort sampled during active COVID-19. The CDR3 loop is CASSQLAGGTDTQYF. DNA for the CDR3: TGTGCCAGCAGCCAACTAGCGGGAGGTACAGATACGCAGTATTTT.